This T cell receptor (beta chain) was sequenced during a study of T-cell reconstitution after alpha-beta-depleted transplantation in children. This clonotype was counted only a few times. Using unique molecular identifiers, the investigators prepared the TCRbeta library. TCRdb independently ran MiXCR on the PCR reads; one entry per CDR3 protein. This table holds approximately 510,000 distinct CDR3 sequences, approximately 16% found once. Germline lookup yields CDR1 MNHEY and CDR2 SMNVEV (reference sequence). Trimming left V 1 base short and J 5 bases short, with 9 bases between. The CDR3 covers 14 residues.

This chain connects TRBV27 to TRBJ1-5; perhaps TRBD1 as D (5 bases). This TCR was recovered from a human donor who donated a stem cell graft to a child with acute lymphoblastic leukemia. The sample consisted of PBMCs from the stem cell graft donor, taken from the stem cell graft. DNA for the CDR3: TGTGCCAGCAGTTTATATGGGGCTTATCAGCCCCAGCATTTT. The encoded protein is CASSLYGAYQPQHF.